These T cell receptor beta chains were read from a single sample in a study of PD-1 blockade in classical Hodgkin lymphoma. The data were produced by immunoSEQ multiplex PCR, yet TCRdb's version contains in-frame clones alone and is incomplete. This table has some 63,000 clones, around 90% appearing once. The sample here was peripheral blood mononuclear cells (PBMCs), taken at baseline. All receptors derive from a human donor with classical Hodgkin lymphoma. CDR3s include the opening cysteine and the closing phenylalanine or tryptophan. The D gene is left open where the match is weak. Clone size, where shown, is once, few, many, or a class for clones that have expanded.

clone size: .
J gene: TRBJ2-1
D gene: TRBD1
V gene: TRBV5-1
CDR3 protein: CASGTGYNEQFF
CDR3 DNA: TGCGCCAGCGGGACAGGTTACAATGAGCAGTTCTTC

clone size: .
J gene: TRBJ2-3
D gene: .
V gene: TRBV5-1
CDR3 protein: CASSTAPPPDTQYF
CDR3 DNA: TGCGCCAGCAGCACCGCCCCGCCGCCAGATACGCAGTATTTT

clone size: once
J gene: TRBJ2-7
D gene: TRBD2
V gene: TRBV29-1
CDR3 protein: CSARVGGTYEQYF
CDR3 DNA: TGCAGCGCCAGGGTGGGGGGGACCTACGAGCAGTACTTC

clone size: .
J gene: TRBJ2-5
D gene: TRBD2
V gene: TRBV27
CDR3 protein: CASSLRAGASQETQYF
CDR3 DNA: TGTGCCAGCAGTTTACGGGCGGGAGCGAGTCAAGAGACCCAGTACTTC

clone size: .
J gene: TRBJ2-2
D gene: TRBD1
V gene: TRBV5-1
CDR3 protein: CASSLSGQGTNTGELFF
CDR3 DNA: TGCGCCAGCAGCTTGTCCGGACAGGGGACGAACACCGGGGAGCTGTTTTTT

clone size: few
J gene: TRBJ1-1
D gene: .
V gene: TRBV4-1
CDR3 protein: CASSQTKQGNTEAFF
CDR3 DNA: TGCGCCAGCAGCCAAACAAAACAGGGGAACACTGAAGCTTTCTTT

clone size: .
J gene: TRBJ2-3
D gene: TRBD2
V gene: TRBV2
CDR3 protein: CASSGGTELGGSGPDTQYF
CDR3 DNA: TGTGCCAGCAGTGGGGGAACAGAACTGGGCGGGAGTGGCCCAGATACGCAGTATTTT

clone size: .
J gene: TRBJ1-2
D gene: .
V gene: TRBV5-6
CDR3 protein: CASTPGDNYGYTF
CDR3 DNA: TGTGCCAGCACCCCGGGGGATAACTATGGCTACACCTTC

clone size: .
J gene: TRBJ1-6
D gene: .
V gene: TRBV2
CDR3 protein: CASFGTPYSYNSPLHF
CDR3 DNA: TGTGCCAGCTTCGGAACTCCATATTCCTATAATTCACCCCTCCACTTT

clone size: .
J gene: TRBJ1-6
D gene: .
V gene: TRBV2
CDR3 protein: CASSEAFTGSRYNSPLHF
CDR3 DNA: TGTGCCAGCAGTGAAGCCTTTACAGGGTCGAGGTATAATTCACCCCTCCACTTT

clone size: .
J gene: TRBJ2-6
D gene: .
V gene: TRBV6-1
CDR3 protein: CASSGDLGGANVLTF
CDR3 DNA: TGTGCCAGCAGTGGTGACCTCGGGGGGGCCAACGTCCTGACTTTC

clone size: .
J gene: TRBJ2-1
D gene: .
V gene: TRBV11-2
CDR3 protein: CASSHYSGASNEQFF
CDR3 DNA: TGTGCCAGCAGCCATTACTCAGGGGCAAGCAATGAGCAGTTCTTC

clone size: .
J gene: TRBJ2-3
D gene: TRBD1
V gene: TRBV10-3
CDR3 protein: CAISGQGADTQYF
CDR3 DNA: TGTGCCATCAGTGGGCAGGGGGCAGATACGCAGTATTTT

clone size: .
J gene: TRBJ2-7
D gene: TRBD2
V gene: TRBV27
CDR3 protein: CASSLGRGTYEQYF
CDR3 DNA: TGTGCCAGCAGTTTAGGGCGGGGGACCTACGAGCAGTACTTC

clone size: .
J gene: TRBJ1-1
D gene: .
V gene: TRBV10-3
CDR3 protein: CAISESPKATEAFF
CDR3 DNA: TGTGCCATCAGTGAGAGCCCGAAGGCCACTGAAGCTTTCTTT

clone size: .
J gene: TRBJ2-5
D gene: .
V gene: TRBV6-6
CDR3 protein: CASSYSQGMETQYF
CDR3 DNA: TGTGCCAGCAGTTACTCCCAGGGGATGGAGACCCAGTACTTC

clone size: .
J gene: TRBJ1-6
D gene: .
V gene: TRBV6-5
CDR3 protein: CASNYRENSPLHF
CDR3 DNA: TGTGCCAGCAACTACAGGGAGAACTCACCCCTCCACTTT

clone size: once
J gene: TRBJ2-2
D gene: .
V gene: TRBV4-1
CDR3 protein: CASSISVFGPGTGELFF
CDR3 DNA: TGCGCCAGCAGCATCTCCGTTTTTGGGCCGGGTACCGGGGAGCTGTTTTTT

clone size: .
J gene: TRBJ2-7
D gene: TRBD1
V gene: TRBV7-8
CDR3 protein: CASSFTGGLSAYEQYF
CDR3 DNA: TGTGCCAGCAGCTTCACAGGGGGGCTGTCGGCCTACGAGCAGTACTTC

clone size: .
J gene: TRBJ2-3
D gene: .
V gene: TRBV9
CDR3 protein: CASSVGGPGTDTQYF
CDR3 DNA: TGTGCCAGCAGCGTAGGGGGGCCGGGCACAGATACGCAGTATTTT

clone size: .
J gene: TRBJ2-2
D gene: TRBD2
V gene: TRBV2
CDR3 protein: CASSAEGGRIGELFF
CDR3 DNA: TGTGCCAGCAGTGCAGAGGGCGGGAGGATCGGGGAGCTGTTTTTT

clone size: .
J gene: TRBJ2-3
D gene: TRBD2
V gene: TRBV5-1
CDR3 protein: CASSFQDSGTRGDTQYF
CDR3 DNA: TGCGCCAGCAGCTTCCAGGATAGCGGGACTCGTGGAGATACGCAGTATTTT

clone size: .
J gene: TRBJ1-3
D gene: .
V gene: TRBV6-1
CDR3 protein: CASSVGAGNTIYF
CDR3 DNA: TGTGCCAGCAGTGTGGGGGCTGGAAACACCATATATTTT

clone size: few
J gene: TRBJ1-1
D gene: .
V gene: TRBV7-9
CDR3 protein: CASSSAFSFTEAFF
CDR3 DNA: TGTGCCAGCAGTTCTGCATTCAGTTTTACTGAAGCTTTCTTT

clone size: .
J gene: TRBJ2-7
D gene: .
V gene: TRBV27
CDR3 protein: CASSFSNGEQYF
CDR3 DNA: TGTGCCAGCAGTTTTTCAAATGGCGAGCAGTACTTC

clone size: .
J gene: TRBJ1-1
D gene: TRBD1
V gene: TRBV6-6
CDR3 protein: CASSTQGVNTEAFF
CDR3 DNA: TGTGCCAGCAGTACACAGGGGGTGAACACTGAAGCTTTCTTT

clone size: .
J gene: TRBJ1-1
D gene: .
V gene: TRBV13
CDR3 protein: CASSAAGGAFF
CDR3 DNA: TGTGCCAGCAGCGCCGCGGGAGGAGCTTTCTTT

clone size: .
J gene: TRBJ1-5
D gene: .
V gene: TRBV6-4
CDR3 protein: CASSDRKFNQPQHF
CDR3 DNA: TGTGCCAGCAGTGACCGTAAATTCAATCAGCCCCAGCATTTT

clone size: once
J gene: TRBJ2-3
D gene: .
V gene: TRBV7-6
CDR3 protein: CASSLVGGRTDTQYF
CDR3 DNA: TGTGCCAGCAGCTTAGTTGGGGGCCGAACAGATACGCAGTATTTT

clone size: once
J gene: TRBJ1-4
D gene: TRBD1
V gene: TRBV27
CDR3 protein: CASRSGQGWREKLFF
CDR3 DNA: TGTGCCAGCAGGTCCGGACAGGGGTGGCGTGAAAAACTGTTTTTT

clone size: .
J gene: TRBJ2-7
D gene: TRBD1
V gene: TRBV7-2
CDR3 protein: CASSMDRETEQYF
CDR3 DNA: TGTGCCAGCAGCATGGACAGGGAGACCGAGCAGTACTTC

clone size: .
J gene: TRBJ2-2
D gene: .
V gene: TRBV9
CDR3 protein: CASSARKGPRGGELFF
CDR3 DNA: TGTGCCAGCAGCGCCCGCAAGGGACCTCGGGGCGGGGAGCTGTTTTTT

clone size: .
J gene: TRBJ1-2
D gene: .
V gene: TRBV12-2
CDR3 protein: CASRLARDGYTF
CDR3 DNA: TGTGCAAGTCGCTTAGCGCGGGATGGCTACACCTTC

clone size: .
J gene: TRBJ1-6
D gene: .
V gene: TRBV28
CDR3 protein: CASTERGENSPLHF
CDR3 DNA: TGTGCCAGCACCGAAAGGGGGGAGAATTCACCCCTCCACTTT

clone size: .
J gene: TRBJ1-5
D gene: .
V gene: TRBV19
CDR3 protein: CASSIRDTNQPQHF
CDR3 DNA: TGTGCCAGTAGTATTCGGGACACCAATCAGCCCCAGCATTTT

clone size: .
J gene: TRBJ2-6
D gene: TRBD1
V gene: TRBV19
CDR3 protein: CASSTGTGVEGANVLTF
CDR3 DNA: TGTGCCAGTAGTACGGGGACAGGGGTGGAGGGGGCCAACGTCCTGACTTTC

clone size: .
J gene: TRBJ1-2
D gene: .
V gene: TRBV5-6
CDR3 protein: CASSLRASGYGYTF
CDR3 DNA: TGTGCCAGCAGCTTGAGGGCGTCGGGCTATGGCTACACCTTC

clone size: once
J gene: TRBJ2-5
D gene: .
V gene: TRBV7-2
CDR3 protein: CASSLGVAEETQYF
CDR3 DNA: TGTGCCAGCAGCTTAGGGGTGGCGGAAGAGACCCAGTACTTC

clone size: .
J gene: TRBJ2-5
D gene: .
V gene: TRBV29-1
CDR3 protein: CSVEEPRFGRAEQAPQETQYF
CDR3 DNA: TGCAGCGTTGAAGAGCCCCGATTCGGCAGGGCCGAACAAGCCCCACAAGAGACCCAGTACTTC

clone size: .
J gene: TRBJ2-7
D gene: TRBD2
V gene: TRBV5-4
CDR3 protein: CASSLGLAGGPGLLDEQYF
CDR3 DNA: TGTGCCAGCAGCCTAGGACTAGCGGGAGGGCCTGGACTACTCGACGAGCAGTACTTC

clone size: .
J gene: TRBJ2-7
D gene: TRBD2
V gene: TRBV18
CDR3 protein: CASSPFPGGMDEQYF
CDR3 DNA: TGTGCCAGCTCACCTTTCCCGGGGGGGATGGACGAGCAGTACTTC

clone size: .
J gene: TRBJ2-2
D gene: .
V gene: TRBV19
CDR3 protein: CASSFHTGELFF
CDR3 DNA: TGTGCCAGTAGTTTTCATACCGGGGAGCTGTTTTTT

clone size: .
J gene: TRBJ1-1
D gene: .
V gene: TRBV28
CDR3 protein: CASSLLASSGAFF
CDR3 DNA: TGTGCCAGCAGTTTACTTGCCTCCTCCGGGGCTTTCTTT

clone size: once
J gene: TRBJ2-4
D gene: TRBD2
V gene: TRBV6-1
CDR3 protein: CASSAGGKKYF
CDR3 DNA: TGTGCCAGCAGTGCGGGGGGGAAGAAGTACTTC

clone size: .
J gene: TRBJ2-5
D gene: .
V gene: TRBV7-2
CDR3 protein: CASSLTGRKETQYF
CDR3 DNA: TGTGCCAGCAGCTTAACAGGGAGAAAAGAGACCCAGTACTTC

clone size: .
J gene: TRBJ2-4
D gene: TRBD1
V gene: TRBV6-6
CDR3 protein: CASRDRVNIQYF
CDR3 DNA: TGTGCCAGCAGAGACAGGGTTAACATTCAGTACTTC

clone size: .
J gene: TRBJ2-2
D gene: .
V gene: TRBV2
CDR3 protein: CASKHRDDGELFF
CDR3 DNA: TGTGCCAGCAAGCACAGGGATGACGGGGAGCTGTTTTTT

clone size: .
J gene: TRBJ2-7
D gene: TRBD2
V gene: TRBV7-8
CDR3 protein: CASSPRLAGREQYF
CDR3 DNA: TGTGCCAGCAGCCCCAGACTAGCGGGACGCGAGCAGTACTTC

clone size: .
J gene: TRBJ2-5
D gene: TRBD2
V gene: TRBV11-2
CDR3 protein: CASRRTSGGQETQYF
CDR3 DNA: TGTGCCAGCAGGAGGACTAGCGGGGGTCAAGAGACCCAGTACTTC

clone size: .
J gene: TRBJ2-3
D gene: TRBD2
V gene: TRBV5-1
CDR3 protein: CASSLLGLYTDTQYF
CDR3 DNA: TGCGCCAGCAGCTTGTTGGGACTATACACAGATACGCAGTATTTT

clone size: .
J gene: TRBJ2-7
D gene: .
V gene: TRBV11-2
CDR3 protein: CASSPQLGSEQYF
CDR3 DNA: TGTGCCAGCAGCCCACAGCTGGGGAGCGAGCAGTACTTC

clone size: .
J gene: TRBJ2-2
D gene: .
V gene: TRBV6-5
CDR3 protein: CASSYSLGGNTGELFF
CDR3 DNA: TGTGCCAGCAGTTACTCGTTAGGTGGGAACACCGGGGAGCTGTTTTTT

clone size: .
J gene: TRBJ1-1
D gene: .
V gene: TRBV28
CDR3 protein: CASSLWGGQGVPPEAFF
CDR3 DNA: TGTGCCAGCAGTTTATGGGGTGGGCAGGGAGTACCCCCTGAAGCTTTCTTT